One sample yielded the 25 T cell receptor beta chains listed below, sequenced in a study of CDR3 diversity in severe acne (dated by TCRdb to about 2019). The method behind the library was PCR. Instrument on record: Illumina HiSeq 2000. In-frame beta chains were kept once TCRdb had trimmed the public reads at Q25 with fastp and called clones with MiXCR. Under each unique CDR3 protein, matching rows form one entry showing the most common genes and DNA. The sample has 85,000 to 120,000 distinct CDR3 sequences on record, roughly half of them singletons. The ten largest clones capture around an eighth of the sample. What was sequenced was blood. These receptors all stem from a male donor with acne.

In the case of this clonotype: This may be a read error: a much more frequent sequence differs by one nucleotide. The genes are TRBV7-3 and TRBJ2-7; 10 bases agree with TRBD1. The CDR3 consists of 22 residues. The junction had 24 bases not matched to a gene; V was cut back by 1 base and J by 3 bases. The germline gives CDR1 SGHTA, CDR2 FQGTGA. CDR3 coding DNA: TGTGCCAGCAGCTTAATAACCGGACTCCGGGACAGGGGACCTCAACTTCTCTACGAGCAGTACTTC. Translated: CASSLITGLRDRGPQLLYEQYF.

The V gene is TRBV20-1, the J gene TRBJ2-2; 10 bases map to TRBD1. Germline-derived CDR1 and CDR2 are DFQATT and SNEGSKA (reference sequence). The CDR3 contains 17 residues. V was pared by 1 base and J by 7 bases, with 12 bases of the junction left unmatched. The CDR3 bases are TGCAGTGCTAGAGGACCGGGACAGGGGATTAGTGGCGGGGAGCTGTTTTTT. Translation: CSARGPGQGISGGELFF.

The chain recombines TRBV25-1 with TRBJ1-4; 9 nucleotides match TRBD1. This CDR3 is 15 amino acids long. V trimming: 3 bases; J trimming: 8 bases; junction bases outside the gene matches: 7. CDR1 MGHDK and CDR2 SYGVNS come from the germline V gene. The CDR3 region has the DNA TGTGCCAGCAGTGACCCGGGACAGGGTTCCGAAAAACTGTTTTTT. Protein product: CASSDPGQGSEKLFF.

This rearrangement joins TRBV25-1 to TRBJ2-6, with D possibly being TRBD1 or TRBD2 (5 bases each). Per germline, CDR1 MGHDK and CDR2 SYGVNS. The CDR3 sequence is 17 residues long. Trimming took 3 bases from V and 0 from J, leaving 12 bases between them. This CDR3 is CASSESGAFSGANVLTF. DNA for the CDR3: TGTGCCAGCAGTGAGTCCGGGGCTTTCTCTGGGGCCAACGTCCTGACTTTC.

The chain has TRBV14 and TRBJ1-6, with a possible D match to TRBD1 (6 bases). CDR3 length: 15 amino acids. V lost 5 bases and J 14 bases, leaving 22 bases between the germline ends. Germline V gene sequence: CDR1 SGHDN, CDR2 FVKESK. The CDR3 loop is CASSKLAGDWDTLHF. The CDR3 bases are TGTGCCAGCAGCAAACTAGCGGGGGATTGGGACACCCTCCACTTT.

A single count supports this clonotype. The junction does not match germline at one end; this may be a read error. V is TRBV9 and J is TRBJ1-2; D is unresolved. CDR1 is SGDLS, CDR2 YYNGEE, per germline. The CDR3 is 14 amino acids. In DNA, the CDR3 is TGTGCCAGCAGCCCCGCGACGGATAACTATGGCTGCACCTTC. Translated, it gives CASSPATDNYGCTF. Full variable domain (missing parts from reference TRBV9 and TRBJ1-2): DSGVTQTPKHLITATGQRVTLRCSPRSGDLSVYWYQQSLDQGLQFLIQYYNGEERAKGNILERFSAQQFPDLHSELNLSSLELGDSALYFCASSPATDNYGCTFGSGTRLTVV.

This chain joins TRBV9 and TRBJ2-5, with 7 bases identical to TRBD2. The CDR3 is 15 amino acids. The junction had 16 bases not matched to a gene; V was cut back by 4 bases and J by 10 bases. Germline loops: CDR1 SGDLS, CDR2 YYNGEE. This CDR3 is CASSLGLADGDDQYF. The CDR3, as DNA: TGTGCCAGCAGCCTTGGGCTAGCGGACGGGGACGACCAGTACTTC.

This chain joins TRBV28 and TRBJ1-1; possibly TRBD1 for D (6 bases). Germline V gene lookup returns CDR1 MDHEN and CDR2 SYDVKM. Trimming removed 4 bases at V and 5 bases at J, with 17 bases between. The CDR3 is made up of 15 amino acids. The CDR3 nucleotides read TGTGCCAGCAGTTCGAGGACAGCCCTACGAACTGAAGCTTTCTTT. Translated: CASSSRTALRTEAFF.

CDR3 sequence (DNA): TGCAGCGTTACTCGACAGGGACCAACTAATGAAAAACTGTTTTTT. This sequence encodes CSVTRQGPTNEKLFF. The chain employs TRBV29-1 and TRBJ1-4, with 7 bases that match TRBD1. The CDR3 runs 15 residues. Looked up from germline, CDR1 is SQVTM and CDR2 is ANQGSEA. V shed 5 bases, J shed 0 bases, and the junction held 6 bases outside the gene matches.

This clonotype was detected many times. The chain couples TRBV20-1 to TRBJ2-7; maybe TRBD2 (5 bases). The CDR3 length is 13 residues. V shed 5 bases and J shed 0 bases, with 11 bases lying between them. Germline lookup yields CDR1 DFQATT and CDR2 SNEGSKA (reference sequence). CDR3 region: CSAPGLPSYEQYF. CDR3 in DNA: TGCAGTGCTCCTGGACTGCCCTCCTACGAGCAGTACTTC.

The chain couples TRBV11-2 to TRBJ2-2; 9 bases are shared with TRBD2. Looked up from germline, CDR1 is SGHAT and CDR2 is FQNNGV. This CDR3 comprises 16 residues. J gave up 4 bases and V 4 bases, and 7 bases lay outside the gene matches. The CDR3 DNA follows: TGTGCCAGCAGCTCCCCCGCGGGGGGGCCCACCGGGGAGCTGTTTTTT. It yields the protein CASSSPAGGPTGELFF.

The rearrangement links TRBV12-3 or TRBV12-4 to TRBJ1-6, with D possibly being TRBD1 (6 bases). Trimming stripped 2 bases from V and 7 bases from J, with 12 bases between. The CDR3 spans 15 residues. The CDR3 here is CASSLPGGRNSPLHF. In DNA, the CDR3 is TGTGCCAGCAGTTTACCGGGGGGCCGGAATTCACCCCTCCACTTT.

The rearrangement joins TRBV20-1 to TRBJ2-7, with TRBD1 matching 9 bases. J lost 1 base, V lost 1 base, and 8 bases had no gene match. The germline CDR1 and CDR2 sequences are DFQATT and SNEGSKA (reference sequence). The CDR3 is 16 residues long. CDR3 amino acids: CSARGAGQGISYEQYF. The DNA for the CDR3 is TGCAGTGCTAGAGGGGCGGGACAGGGTATTTCCTACGAGCAGTACTTC.

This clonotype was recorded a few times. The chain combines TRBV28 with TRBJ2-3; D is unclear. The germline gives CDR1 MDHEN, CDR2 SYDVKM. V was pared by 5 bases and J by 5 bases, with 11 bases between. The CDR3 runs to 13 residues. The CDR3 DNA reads TGTGCCAGCAGTCCCGGGCTCCAAGATACGCAGTATTTT. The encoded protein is CASSPGLQDTQYF.

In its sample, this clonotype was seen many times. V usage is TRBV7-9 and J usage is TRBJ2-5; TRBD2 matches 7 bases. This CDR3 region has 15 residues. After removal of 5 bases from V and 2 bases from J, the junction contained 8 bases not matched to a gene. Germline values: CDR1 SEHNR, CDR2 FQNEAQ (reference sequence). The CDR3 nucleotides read TGTGCCAGCAGCCCCAACCGCGGGAGACAAGAGACCCAGTACTTC. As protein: CASSPNRGRQETQYF.

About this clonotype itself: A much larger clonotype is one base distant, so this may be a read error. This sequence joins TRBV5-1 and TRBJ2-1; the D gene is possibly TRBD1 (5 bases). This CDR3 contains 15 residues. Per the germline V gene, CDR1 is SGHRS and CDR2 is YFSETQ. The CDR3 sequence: CASRLGLTAYNEQFF. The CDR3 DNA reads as TGCGCCAGCAGGTTGGGGCTTACAGCGTACAATGAGCAGTTCTTC.

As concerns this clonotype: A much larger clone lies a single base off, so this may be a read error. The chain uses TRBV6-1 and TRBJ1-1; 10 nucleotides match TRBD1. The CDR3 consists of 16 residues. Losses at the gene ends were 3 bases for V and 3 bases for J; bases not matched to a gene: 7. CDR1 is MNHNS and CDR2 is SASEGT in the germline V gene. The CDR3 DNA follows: TGTGCCAGCAGTGAGGAGGGGGACAGGGGATACACTGAAGCTTTCTTT. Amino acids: CASSEEGDRGYTEAFF.

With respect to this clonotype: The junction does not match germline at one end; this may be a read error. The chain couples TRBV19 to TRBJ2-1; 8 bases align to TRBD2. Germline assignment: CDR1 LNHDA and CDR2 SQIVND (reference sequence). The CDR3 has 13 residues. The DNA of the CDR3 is TGTGCCAGTATCAGCGGGGGAACCGATGAGCAGTTCTTT. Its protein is CASISGGTDEQFF.

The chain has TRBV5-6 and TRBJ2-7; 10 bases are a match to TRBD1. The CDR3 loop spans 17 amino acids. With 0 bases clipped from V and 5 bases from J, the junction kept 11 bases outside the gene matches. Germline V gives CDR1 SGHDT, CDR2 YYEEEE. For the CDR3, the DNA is TGTGCCAGCAGCTTGGCGAGTTGGGGACAGGGGAAGAACGAGCAGTACTTC. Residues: CASSLASWGQGKNEQYF.

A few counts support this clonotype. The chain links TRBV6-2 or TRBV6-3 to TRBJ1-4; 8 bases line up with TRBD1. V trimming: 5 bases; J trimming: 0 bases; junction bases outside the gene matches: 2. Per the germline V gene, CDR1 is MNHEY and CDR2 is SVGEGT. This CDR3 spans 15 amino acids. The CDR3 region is CASSADRATNEKLFF. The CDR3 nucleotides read TGTGCCAGCAGTGCGGACAGGGCAACTAATGAAAAACTGTTTTTT.

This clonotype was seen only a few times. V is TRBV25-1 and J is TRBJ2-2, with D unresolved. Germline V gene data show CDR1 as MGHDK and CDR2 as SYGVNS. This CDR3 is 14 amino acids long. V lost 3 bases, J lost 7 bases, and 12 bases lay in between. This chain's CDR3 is CASSDVWSDGELFF. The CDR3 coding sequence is TGTGCCAGCAGTGATGTTTGGTCGGACGGGGAGCTGTTTTTT.

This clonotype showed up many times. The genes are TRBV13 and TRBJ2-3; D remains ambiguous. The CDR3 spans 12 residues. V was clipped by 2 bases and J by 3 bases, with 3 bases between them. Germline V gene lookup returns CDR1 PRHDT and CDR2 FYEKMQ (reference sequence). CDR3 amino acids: CASSLITDTQYF. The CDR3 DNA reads TGTGCCAGCAGCTTAATTACAGATACGCAGTATTTT.

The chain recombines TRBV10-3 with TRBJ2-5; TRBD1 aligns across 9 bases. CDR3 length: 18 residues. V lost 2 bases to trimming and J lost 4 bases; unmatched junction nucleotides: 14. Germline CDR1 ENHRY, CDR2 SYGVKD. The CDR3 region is CAISEREIQGAPVETQYF. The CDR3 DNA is TGTGCCATCAGTGAGCGGGAAATACAGGGGGCGCCGGTAGAGACCCAGTACTTC.

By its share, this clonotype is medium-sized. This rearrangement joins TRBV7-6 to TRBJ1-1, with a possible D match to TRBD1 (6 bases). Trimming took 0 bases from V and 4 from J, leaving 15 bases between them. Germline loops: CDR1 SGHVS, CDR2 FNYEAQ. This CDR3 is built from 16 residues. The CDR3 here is CASSLAGGAWGTEAFF. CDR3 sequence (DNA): TGTGCCAGCAGCTTAGCGGGGGGCGCTTGGGGCACTGAAGCTTTCTTT.

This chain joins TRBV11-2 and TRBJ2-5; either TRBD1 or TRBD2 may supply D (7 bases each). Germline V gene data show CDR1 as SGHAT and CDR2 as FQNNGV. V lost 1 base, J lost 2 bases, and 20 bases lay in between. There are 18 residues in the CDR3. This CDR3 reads CASSLGWGGGQTQETQYF. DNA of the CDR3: TGTGCCAGCAGCTTAGGGTGGGGAGGGGGACAGACTCAAGAGACCCAGTACTTC.